This T cell receptor beta chain appears in the sequencing data of a study of control samples from healthy donors and cancer patients. Trimming shortened V by 6 bases and J by 2 bases, and 10 bases separated the two germline ends. The CDR3 totals 14 residues. Germline V lookup: CDR1 ENHRY, CDR2 SYGVKD. Some clones are missing from TCRdb's copy, which holds only in-frame ones; the method was immunoSEQ multiplex PCR. The table lists 70,000 to 80,000 clones, approximately 91% of them singletons, with 8% to 10% in the top ten. The sequencing sample was made of PBMCs. The chain employs TRBV10-3 and TRBJ2-2; D unclear. The receptor comes from a woman aged 45-65 years with colorectal cancer. In DNA, the CDR3 is TGTGCCATCAGGATAGTCGCAAACACCGGGGAGCTGTTTTTT. Translating gives CAIRIVANTGELFF.